What follows are 6 T cell receptor beta chains derived from one specimen sequenced in a study of blood T cell repertoires in COVID-19. The method was immunoSEQ multiplex PCR; TCRdb's version includes in-frame clones alone and lacks a portion of them. The sample holds fewer than 200,000 clones, about 80% seen once. The sequencing sample was made of peripheral blood. These receptors were taken from a woman aged 60-70 years with COVID-19, enrolled during active disease.

J is TRBJ2-1 and V is TRBV18; D is unclear. This CDR3 has 14 amino acids. Germline CDR1 KGHSH, CDR2 LQKENI. Trimming cost V 4 bases and J 0 bases, with 7 bases left between them. CDR3 loop: CASSLSSSYNEQFF. The CDR3 region has the DNA TGTGCCAGCTCACTTTCGAGCTCCTACAATGAGCAGTTCTTC.

This chain uses TRBV6-2 or TRBV6-3 with TRBJ1-1; D might be TRBD1 (5 bases). Trimming cost V 5 bases and J 9 bases, with 16 bases left between them. Germline CDR1 MNHEY, CDR2 SVGEGT. This CDR3 region has 13 residues. The CDR3 here is CASSKDSTMKAFF. The CDR3 DNA follows: TGTGCCAGCAGTAAAGACAGTACAATGAAAGCTTTCTTT.

The V gene is TRBV9, the J gene TRBJ2-2; D may be TRBD2 (5 bases). Trimming took off 1 base at V and 6 bases at J, with 10 bases between the two ends. The length of the CDR3 is 14 residues. Germline loops: CDR1 SGDLS, CDR2 YYNGEE. Written as DNA, the CDR3 is TGTGCCAGCAGCGTAACCGAGGGTGCCGGGGAGCTGTTTTTT. It specifies CASSVTEGAGELFF.

In this sample, this clone turned up a few times. V usage is TRBV5-6 and J usage is TRBJ2-2; TRBD2 matches 12 bases. Germline assignment: CDR1 SGHDT and CDR2 YYEEEE. The V segment lost 1 base and the J segment 3 bases; nucleotides outside the gene matches: 1. This CDR3 spans 16 amino acids. The CDR3 nucleotides are TGTGCCAGCAGCTTGCTAGCGGGGGGGTACACCGGGGAGCTGTTTTTT. Its translation: CASSLLAGGYTGELFF.

The chain links TRBV10-3 to TRBJ2-2, with D hard to call. The CDR3 runs to 13 residues. Germline CDR1 ENHRY, CDR2 SYGVKD. V lost 5 bases and J lost 4, with 8 bases in between. Here the CDR3 DNA reads TGTGCCATCAGTATTGGCTCCACCGGGGAGCTGTTTTTT. This sequence encodes CAISIGSTGELFF.

The CDR3 DNA follows: TGTGCCAGCAGTTATAGTGATACGCAGTATTTT. Translating it yields CASSYSDTQYF. The rearrangement joins TRBV6-2 or TRBV6-3 to TRBJ2-3; D unresolved. Trimming took off 3 bases at V and 6 bases at J, with 4 bases between the two ends. Per the germline V gene, CDR1 is MNHEY and CDR2 is SVGEGT. This CDR3 has 11 residues.